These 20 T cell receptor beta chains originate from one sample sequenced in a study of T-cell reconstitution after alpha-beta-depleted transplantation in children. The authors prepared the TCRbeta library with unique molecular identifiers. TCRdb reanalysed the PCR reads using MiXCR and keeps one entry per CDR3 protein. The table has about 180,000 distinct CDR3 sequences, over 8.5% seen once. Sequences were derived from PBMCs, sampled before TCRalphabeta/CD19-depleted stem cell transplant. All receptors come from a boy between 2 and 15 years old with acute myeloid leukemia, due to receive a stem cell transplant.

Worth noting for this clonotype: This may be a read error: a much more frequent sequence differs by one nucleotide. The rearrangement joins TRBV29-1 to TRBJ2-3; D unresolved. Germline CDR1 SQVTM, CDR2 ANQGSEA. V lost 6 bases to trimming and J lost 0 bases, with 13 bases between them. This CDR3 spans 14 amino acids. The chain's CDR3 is CSVENSPSTDTQYF. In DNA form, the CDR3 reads TGCAGCGTGGAGAATTCCCCTAGCACAGATACGCAGTATTTT.

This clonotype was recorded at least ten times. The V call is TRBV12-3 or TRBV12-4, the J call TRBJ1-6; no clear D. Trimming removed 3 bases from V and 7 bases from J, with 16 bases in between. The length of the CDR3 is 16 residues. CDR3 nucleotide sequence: TGTGCCAGCAGTTTTTTAGATACTCTCCTAAATTCACCCCTCCACTTT. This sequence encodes CASSFLDTLLNSPLHF.

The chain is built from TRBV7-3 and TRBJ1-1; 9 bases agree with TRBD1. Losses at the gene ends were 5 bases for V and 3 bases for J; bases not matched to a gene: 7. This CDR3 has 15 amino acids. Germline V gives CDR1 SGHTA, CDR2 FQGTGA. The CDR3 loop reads CASSPEGTGYTEAFF. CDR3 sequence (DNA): TGTGCCAGCAGCCCCGAAGGGACAGGGTACACTGAAGCTTTCTTT.

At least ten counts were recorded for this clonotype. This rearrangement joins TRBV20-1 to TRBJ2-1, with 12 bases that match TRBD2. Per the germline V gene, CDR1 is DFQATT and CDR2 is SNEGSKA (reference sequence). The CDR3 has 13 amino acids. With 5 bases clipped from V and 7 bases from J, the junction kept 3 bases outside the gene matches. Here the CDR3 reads CSALAGGLNEQFF. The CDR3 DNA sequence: TGCAGTGCTCTAGCGGGGGGGCTTAATGAGCAGTTCTTC.

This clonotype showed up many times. The CDR3 loop reads CSARDPTADQPQHF. CDR3 DNA: TGCAGTGCTAGAGATCCAACCGCCGATCAGCCCCAGCATTTT. The genes are TRBV20-1 and TRBJ1-5; no reliable D call. The germline V gene encodes CDR1 DFQATT and CDR2 SNEGSKA (reference sequence). The CDR3 is 14 residues long. The germline V and J ends were trimmed by 0 bases and 5 bases, with 11 bases remaining between them.

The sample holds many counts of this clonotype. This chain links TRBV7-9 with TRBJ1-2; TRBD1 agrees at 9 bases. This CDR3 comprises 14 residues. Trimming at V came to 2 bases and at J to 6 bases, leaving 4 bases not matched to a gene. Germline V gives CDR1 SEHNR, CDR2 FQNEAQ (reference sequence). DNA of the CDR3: TGTGCCAGCAGCTTAAAAGGGACAGGGCATGGCTACACCTTC. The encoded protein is CASSLKGTGHGYTF.

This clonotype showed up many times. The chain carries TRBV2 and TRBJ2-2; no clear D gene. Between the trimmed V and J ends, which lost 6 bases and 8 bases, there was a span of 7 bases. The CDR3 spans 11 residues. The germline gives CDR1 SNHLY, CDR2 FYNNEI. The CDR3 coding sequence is TGTGCCAGCAGGGCTTCGGGGGAGCTGTTTTTT. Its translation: CASRASGELFF.

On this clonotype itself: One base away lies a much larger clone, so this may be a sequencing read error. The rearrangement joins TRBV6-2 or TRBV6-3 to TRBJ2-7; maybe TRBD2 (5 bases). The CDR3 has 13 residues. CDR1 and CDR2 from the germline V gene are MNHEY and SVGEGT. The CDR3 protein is CASSRGWSFEQSF. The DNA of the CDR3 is TGTGCCAGCAGTCGAGGGTGGTCATTCGAGCAGTCCTTC.

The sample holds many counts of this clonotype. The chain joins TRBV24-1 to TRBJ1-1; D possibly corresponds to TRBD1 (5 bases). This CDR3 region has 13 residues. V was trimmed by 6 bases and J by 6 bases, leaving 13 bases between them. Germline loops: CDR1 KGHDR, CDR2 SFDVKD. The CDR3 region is CATSRTGEAEAFF. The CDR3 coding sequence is TGTGCCACCAGTCGTACGGGGGAAGCTGAAGCTTTCTTT.

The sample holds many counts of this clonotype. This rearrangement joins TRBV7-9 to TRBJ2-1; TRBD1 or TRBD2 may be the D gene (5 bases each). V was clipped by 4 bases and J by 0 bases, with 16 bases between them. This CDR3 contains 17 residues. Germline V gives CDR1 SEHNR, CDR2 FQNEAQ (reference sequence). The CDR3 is CASSSPLSGTSYNEQFF. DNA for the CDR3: TGTGCCAGCAGCTCACCCCTCTCCGGGACCTCCTACAATGAGCAGTTCTTC. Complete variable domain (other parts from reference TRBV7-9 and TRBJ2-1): DTGVSQNPRHKITKRGQNVTFRCDPISEHNRLYWYRQTLGQGPEFLTYFQNEAQLEKSRLLSDRFSAERPKGSFSTLEIQRTEQGDSAMYLCASSSPLSGTSYNEQFFGPGTRLTVL.

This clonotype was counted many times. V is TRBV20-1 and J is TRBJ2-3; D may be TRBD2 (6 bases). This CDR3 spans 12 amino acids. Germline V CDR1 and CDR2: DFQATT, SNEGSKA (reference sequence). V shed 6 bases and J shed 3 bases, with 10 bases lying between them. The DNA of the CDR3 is TGCAGTGCCTGGGGGGAGACAGATACGCAGTATTTT. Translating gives CSAWGETDTQYF.

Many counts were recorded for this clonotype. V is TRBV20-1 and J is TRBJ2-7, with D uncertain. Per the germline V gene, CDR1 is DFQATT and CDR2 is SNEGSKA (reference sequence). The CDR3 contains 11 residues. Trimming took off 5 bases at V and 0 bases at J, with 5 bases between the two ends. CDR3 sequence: CSADNSYEQYF. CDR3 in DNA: TGCAGTGCTGACAACTCCTACGAGCAGTACTTC.

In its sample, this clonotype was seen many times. The CDR3 loop reads CASSAGPGDYGYTF. CDR3 in DNA: TGCGCCAGCAGCGCCGGGCCCGGCGACTATGGCTACACCTTC. This chain joins TRBV4-1 and TRBJ1-2; no firm D call. From germline, CDR1 is MGHRA and CDR2 YSYEKL. CDR3 length: 14 amino acids. V shed 5 bases and J shed 3 bases, with 13 bases lying between them.

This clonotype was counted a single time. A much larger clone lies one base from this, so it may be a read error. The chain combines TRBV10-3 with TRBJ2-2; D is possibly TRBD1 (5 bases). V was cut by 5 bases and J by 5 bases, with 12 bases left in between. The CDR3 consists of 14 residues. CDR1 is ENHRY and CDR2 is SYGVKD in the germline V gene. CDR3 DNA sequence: TGTGCCATCAGTCAGAGACAGAAGACCGGGGAGCTGTTTTTT. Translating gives CAISQRQKTGELFF.

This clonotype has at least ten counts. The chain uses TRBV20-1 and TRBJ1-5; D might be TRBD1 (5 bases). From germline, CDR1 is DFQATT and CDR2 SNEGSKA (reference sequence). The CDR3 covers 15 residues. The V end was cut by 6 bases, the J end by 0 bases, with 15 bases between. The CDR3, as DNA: TGCAGTGCCCCTAGGGCTGGGGGTAGCAATCAGCCCCAGCATTTT. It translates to CSAPRAGGSNQPQHF.

CDR3 bases: TGCAGTGCTTCCTCCGGACAGGGTTCGAAGGGCTACACCTTC. Its translation is CSASSGQGSKGYTF. This chain links TRBV20-1 with TRBJ1-2; TRBD1 matches 8 bases. The V gene's germline CDR1 is DFQATT and CDR2 SNEGSKA (reference sequence). The CDR3 consists of 14 residues. Trimming at V came to 5 bases and at J to 8 bases, leaving 13 bases not matched to a gene.

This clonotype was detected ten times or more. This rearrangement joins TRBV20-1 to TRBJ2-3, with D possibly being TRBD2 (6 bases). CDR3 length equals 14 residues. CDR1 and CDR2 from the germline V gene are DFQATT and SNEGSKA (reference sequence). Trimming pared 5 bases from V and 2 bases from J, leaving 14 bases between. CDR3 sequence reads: CSAPRAGFTDTQYF. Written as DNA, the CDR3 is TGCAGTGCTCCTAGGGCGGGATTCACAGATACGCAGTATTTT.

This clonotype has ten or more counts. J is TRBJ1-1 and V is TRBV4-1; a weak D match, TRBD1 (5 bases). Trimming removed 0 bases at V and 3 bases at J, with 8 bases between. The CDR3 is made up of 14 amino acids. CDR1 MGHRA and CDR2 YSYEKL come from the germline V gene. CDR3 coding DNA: TGCGCCAGCAGCCAAGATCGGGGGTACACTGAAGCTTTCTTT. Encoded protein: CASSQDRGYTEAFF.

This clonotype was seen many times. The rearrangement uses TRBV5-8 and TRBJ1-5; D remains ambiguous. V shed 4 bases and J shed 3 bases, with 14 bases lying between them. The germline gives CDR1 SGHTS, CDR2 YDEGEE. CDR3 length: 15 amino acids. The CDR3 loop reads CASSPRSGINQPQHF. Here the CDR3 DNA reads TGTGCCAGCAGCCCAAGGTCCGGTATCAATCAGCCCCAGCATTTT.

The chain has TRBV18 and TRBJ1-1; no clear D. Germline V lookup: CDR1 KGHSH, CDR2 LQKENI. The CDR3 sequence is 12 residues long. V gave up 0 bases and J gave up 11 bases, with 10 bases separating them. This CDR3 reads CASSPPSGLAFF. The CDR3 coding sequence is TGTGCCAGCTCACCACCCTCAGGATTGGCTTTCTTT.